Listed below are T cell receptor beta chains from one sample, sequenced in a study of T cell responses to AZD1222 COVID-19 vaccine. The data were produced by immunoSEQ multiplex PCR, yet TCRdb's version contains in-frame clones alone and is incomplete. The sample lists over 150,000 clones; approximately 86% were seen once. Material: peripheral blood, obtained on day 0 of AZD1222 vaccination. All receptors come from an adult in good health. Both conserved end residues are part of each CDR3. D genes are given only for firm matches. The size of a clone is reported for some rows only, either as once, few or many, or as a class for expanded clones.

CDR3aa: CASSLTDGNTEAFF
CDR3nt: TGTGCCAGCAGCTTGACGGACGGGAACACTGAAGCTTTCTTT
j_gene: TRBJ1-1
v_gene: TRBV7-8
d_gene: .
abundance: .

CDR3aa: CASRAGGSGVGRTQYF
CDR3nt: TGTGCCAGCAGGGCGGGGGGTAGCGGGGTCGGCCGGACGCAGTATTTT
j_gene: TRBJ2-3
v_gene: TRBV5-7
d_gene: TRBD2
abundance: once

CDR3aa: CATLVSSYNEQFF
CDR3nt: TGTGCCACGTTGGTCAGCTCCTACAATGAGCAGTTCTTC
j_gene: TRBJ2-1
v_gene: TRBV2
d_gene: .
abundance: .

CDR3aa: CASSVGATDQPQHF
CDR3nt: TGTGCCAGCAGCGTAGGGGCCACAGATCAGCCCCAGCATTTT
j_gene: TRBJ1-5
v_gene: TRBV9
d_gene: .
abundance: .

CDR3aa: CASSIDLENTEAFF
CDR3nt: TGTGCCAGTAGTATAGATTTGGAGAACACTGAAGCTTTCTTT
j_gene: TRBJ1-1
v_gene: TRBV19
d_gene: .
abundance: .

CDR3aa: CASSLEPYEQYF
CDR3nt: TGCGCCAGCAGCTTGGAACCCTACGAGCAGTACTTC
j_gene: TRBJ2-7
v_gene: TRBV5-1
d_gene: .
abundance: .

CDR3aa: CASSIDRVGEQYF
CDR3nt: TGTGCCAGCAGTATTGACAGGGTAGGCGAGCAGTACTTC
j_gene: TRBJ2-7
v_gene: TRBV2
d_gene: TRBD1
abundance: .

CDR3aa: CASRRGESGNTIYF
CDR3nt: TGTGCCAGCAGGCGAGGGGAATCTGGAAACACCATATATTTT
j_gene: TRBJ1-3
v_gene: TRBV25-1
d_gene: .
abundance: .

CDR3aa: CASSQGTSTSFPRELFF
CDR3nt: TGCGCCAGCAGCCAAGGGACGTCTACTAGCTTTCCAAGGGAGCTGTTTTTT
j_gene: TRBJ2-2
v_gene: TRBV4-1
d_gene: .
abundance: .

CDR3aa: CASSQGGMGGQPQHF
CDR3nt: TGTGCCAGCAGCCAAGGCGGGATGGGGGGGCAGCCCCAGCATTTT
j_gene: TRBJ1-5
v_gene: TRBV14
d_gene: .
abundance: .

CDR3aa: CASSPPGGTEAFF
CDR3nt: TGTGCCAGCAGCCCCCCGGGGGGTACTGAAGCTTTCTTT
j_gene: TRBJ1-1
v_gene: TRBV11-3
d_gene: .
abundance: .

CDR3aa: CASRSGYEQYF
CDR3nt: TGTGCCAGCAGATCGGGCTACGAGCAGTACTTC
j_gene: TRBJ2-7
v_gene: TRBV27
d_gene: .
abundance: once

CDR3aa: CASSLLGGWSNQPQHF
CDR3nt: TGTGCCAGCAGTCTCCTGGGAGGGTGGAGCAATCAGCCCCAGCATTTT
j_gene: TRBJ1-5
v_gene: TRBV2
d_gene: .
abundance: once

CDR3aa: CASSLWVSYEQYF
CDR3nt: TGCGCCAGCAGCTTGTGGGTCTCCTACGAGCAGTACTTC
j_gene: TRBJ2-7
v_gene: TRBV5-1
d_gene: .
abundance: .

CDR3aa: CASSVDPGGGAGYEQYF
CDR3nt: TGTGCCAGCAGCGTAGACCCTGGAGGGGGCGCGGGCTACGAGCAGTACTTC
j_gene: TRBJ2-7
v_gene: TRBV9
d_gene: .
abundance: .

CDR3aa: CASSRLAVETQYF
CDR3nt: TGTGCTAGCAGCCGACTAGCAGTGGAGACCCAGTACTTC
j_gene: TRBJ2-5
v_gene: TRBV7-7
d_gene: TRBD2
abundance: once